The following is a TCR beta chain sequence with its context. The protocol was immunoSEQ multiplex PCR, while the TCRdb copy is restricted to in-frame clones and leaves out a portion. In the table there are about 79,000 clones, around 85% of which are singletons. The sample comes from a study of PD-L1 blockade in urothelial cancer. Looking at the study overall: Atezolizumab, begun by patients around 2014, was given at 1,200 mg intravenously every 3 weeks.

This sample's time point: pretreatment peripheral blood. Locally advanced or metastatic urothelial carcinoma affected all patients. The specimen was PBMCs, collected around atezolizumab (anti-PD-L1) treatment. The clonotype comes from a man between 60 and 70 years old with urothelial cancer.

CDR3 in DNA: TGTGCCAGCAGCTGGGGGACAGGGGGGTCACCCCTCCACTTT. Translation gives CASSWGTGGSPLHF. The V and J genes are TRBV11-3 and TRBJ1-6; 11 nucleotides line up with TRBD1. V lost 4 bases to trimming and J lost 10 bases; unmatched junction nucleotides: 3. Germline V lookup: CDR1 SGHNT, CDR2 YENEEA. This CDR3 has 14 residues.